This T cell receptor beta chain derives from a study of T cells after yellow fever vaccination. By 5'RACE template switching, TCR cDNA was produced, with a universal primer site and UMIs added in the process. TCRdb ran MiXCR on the 5' RACE reads and lists one entry per CDR3 protein. Counted here are roughly 300,000 distinct CDR3 sequences, around 8.1% occurring once; the ten biggest clones make up under 20%. The CDR3 covers 13 residues. Germline V gene sequence: CDR1 SGHRS, CDR2 YFSETQ. The V gene lost 4 bases and the J gene lost 2 bases, with 9 bases spanning the gap. This clonotype was counted between two and nine times. Its matching antigen is unknown. Study outcomes and limitations: The booster response re-showed most primary clones: approximately 95% CD4, approximately 86% CD8. Repertoires sorted by FACS could include abundant clonotypes that are contaminants from the bulk population.

The TCR originated in a man aged 18 to 29 who received the YFV17D yellow fever vaccine. This chain joins TRBV5-1 and TRBJ2-5, with a possible D match to TRBD2 (5 bases). The sequencing used PBMCs, collected 35 to 50 days after the first yellow fever vaccination. CDR3 in amino acids: CASSAGMQETQYF. CDR3 bases: TGCGCCAGCAGCGCCGGGATGCAAGAGACCCAGTACTTC.